Below are 4 T cell receptor beta chains sequenced from a single sample in a study of T cell responses to AZD1222 COVID-19 vaccine. Libraries were prepared by immunoSEQ multiplex PCR; TCRdb keeps only in-frame clonotypes and omits some of them. The sample has approximately 92,000 clones, about 90% seen once; the top ten hold around 8.1%. The specimen comprised peripheral blood, sampled on day 0 of AZD1222 vaccination. The receptors shown here come from an adult in good health.

The V gene is TRBV6-5, the J gene TRBJ1-1; D is uncertain. Trimming left V 6 bases short and J 1 base short, with 9 bases between. This CDR3 has 13 amino acids. The V gene's germline CDR1 is MNHEY and CDR2 SVGAGI. CDR3 sequence reads: CASRGITNTEAFF. DNA for the CDR3: TGTGCCAGCAGGGGGATTACGAACACTGAAGCTTTCTTT.

V gene TRBV7-9 combines with J gene TRBJ1-2; the D is unclear. Germline V gene lookup returns CDR1 SEHNR and CDR2 FQNEAQ (reference sequence). Trimming left V 2 bases short and J 6 bases short, with 22 bases between. CDR3 length equals 17 residues. Here the CDR3 DNA reads TGTGCCAGCAGCTTACGCCCTGTGATGGCTAAAGAGGATGGCTACACCTTC. Encoded protein: CASSLRPVMAKEDGYTF.

The chain is built from TRBV10-3 and TRBJ1-4; D is undetermined. This CDR3 spans 14 amino acids. Germline CDR1 and CDR2: ENHRY and SYGVKD. V was cut by 8 bases and J by 8 bases, with 18 bases left in between. The CDR3 DNA follows: TGTGCCATCGGTCCCCTGGGCCGGGAAGAAAAACTGTTTTTT. Its translation: CAIGPLGREEKLFF.

V gene TRBV12-5 combines with J gene TRBJ1-3; D remains ambiguous. CDR1 LGHNT and CDR2 FRNRAP come from the germline V gene. The CDR3 is made up of 16 amino acids. The ends were cut back, 5 bases at V and 1 base at J, with 15 bases in the middle. The CDR3 protein is CASGIPVLGSGNTIYF. DNA for the CDR3: TGTGCTAGTGGTATCCCGGTCCTCGGGTCTGGAAACACCATATATTTT.